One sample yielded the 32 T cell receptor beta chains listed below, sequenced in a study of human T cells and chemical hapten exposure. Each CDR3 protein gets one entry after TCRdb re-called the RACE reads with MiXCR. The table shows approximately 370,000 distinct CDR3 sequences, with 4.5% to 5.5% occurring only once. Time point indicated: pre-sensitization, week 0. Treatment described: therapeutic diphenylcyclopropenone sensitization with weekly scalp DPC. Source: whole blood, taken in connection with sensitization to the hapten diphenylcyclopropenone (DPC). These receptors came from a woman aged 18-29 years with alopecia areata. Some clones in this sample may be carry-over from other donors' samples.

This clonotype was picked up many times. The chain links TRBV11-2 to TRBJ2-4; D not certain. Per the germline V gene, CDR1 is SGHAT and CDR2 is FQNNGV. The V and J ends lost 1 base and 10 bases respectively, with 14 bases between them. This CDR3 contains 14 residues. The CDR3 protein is CASSLGHSQAIQYF. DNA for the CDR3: TGTGCCAGCAGCTTAGGACACAGTCAGGCTATTCAGTACTTC. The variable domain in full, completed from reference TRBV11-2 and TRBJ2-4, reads EAGVAQSPRYKIIEKRQSVAFWCNPISGHATLYWYQQILGQGPKLLIQFQNNGVVDDSQLPKDRFSAERLKGVDSTLKIQPAKLEDSAVYLCASSLGHSQAIQYFGAGTRLSVL.

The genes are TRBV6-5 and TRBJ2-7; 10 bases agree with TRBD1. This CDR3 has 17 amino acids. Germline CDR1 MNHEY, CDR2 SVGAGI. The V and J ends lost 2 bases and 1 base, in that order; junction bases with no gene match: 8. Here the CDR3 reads CASSYATGTGESYEQYF. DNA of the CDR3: TGTGCCAGCAGTTACGCTACAGGGACAGGGGAATCCTACGAGCAGTACTTC.

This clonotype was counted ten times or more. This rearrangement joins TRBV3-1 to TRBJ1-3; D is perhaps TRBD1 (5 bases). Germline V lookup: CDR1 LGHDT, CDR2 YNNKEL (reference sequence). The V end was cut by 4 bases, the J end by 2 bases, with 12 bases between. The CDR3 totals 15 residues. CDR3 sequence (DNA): TGTGCCAGCAGCCGAGGGGTTACGCCTGGAAACACCATATATTTT. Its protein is CASSRGVTPGNTIYF.

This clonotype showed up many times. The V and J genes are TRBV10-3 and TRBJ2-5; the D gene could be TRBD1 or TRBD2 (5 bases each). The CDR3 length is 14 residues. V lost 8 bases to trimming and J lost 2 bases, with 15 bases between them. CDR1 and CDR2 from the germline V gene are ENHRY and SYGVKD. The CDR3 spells CAIGLSGPQETQYF. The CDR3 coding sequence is TGTGCCATCGGATTATCGGGACCACAAGAGACCCAGTACTTC.

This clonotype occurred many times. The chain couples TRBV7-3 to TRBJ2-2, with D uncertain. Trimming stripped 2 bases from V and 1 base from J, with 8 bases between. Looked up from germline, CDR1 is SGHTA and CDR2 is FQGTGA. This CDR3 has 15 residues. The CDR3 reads CASSLAVGNTGELFF. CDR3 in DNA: TGTGCCAGCAGCTTAGCGGTAGGGAACACCGGGGAGCTGTTTTTT.

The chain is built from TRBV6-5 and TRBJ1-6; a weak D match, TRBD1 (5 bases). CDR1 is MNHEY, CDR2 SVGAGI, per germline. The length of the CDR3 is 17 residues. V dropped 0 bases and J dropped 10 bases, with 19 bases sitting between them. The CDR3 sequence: CASSYSRDQGVGSPLHF. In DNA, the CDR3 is TGTGCCAGCAGTTACTCCAGGGACCAGGGTGTAGGATCACCCCTCCACTTT.

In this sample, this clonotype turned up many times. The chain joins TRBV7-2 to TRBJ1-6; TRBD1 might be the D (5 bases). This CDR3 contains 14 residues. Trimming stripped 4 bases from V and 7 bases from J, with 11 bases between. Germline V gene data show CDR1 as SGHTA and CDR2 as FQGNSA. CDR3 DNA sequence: TGTGCCAGCAGCTCCACAGGTGTGAATTCACCCCTCCACTTT. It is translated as CASSSTGVNSPLHF.

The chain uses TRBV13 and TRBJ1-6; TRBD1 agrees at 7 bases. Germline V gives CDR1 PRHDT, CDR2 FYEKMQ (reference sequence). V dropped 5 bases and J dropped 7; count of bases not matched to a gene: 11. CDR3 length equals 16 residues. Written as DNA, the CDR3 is TGTGCCAGCAGCCGCCGTCGGGACAGAGGAAATTCACCCCTCCACTTT. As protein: CASSRRRDRGNSPLHF.

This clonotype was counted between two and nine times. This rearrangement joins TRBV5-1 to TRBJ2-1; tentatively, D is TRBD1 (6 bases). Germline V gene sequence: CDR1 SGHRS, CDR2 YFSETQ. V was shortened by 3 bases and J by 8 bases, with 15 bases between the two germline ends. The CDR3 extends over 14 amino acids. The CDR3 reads CASSSTGTTHEQFF. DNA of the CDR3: TGCGCCAGCAGCTCGACCGGGACAACCCATGAGCAGTTCTTC. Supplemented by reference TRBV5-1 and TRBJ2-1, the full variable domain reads KAGVTQTPRYLIKTRGQQVTLSCSPISGHRSVSWYQQTPGQGLQFLFEYFSETQRNKGNFPGRFSGRQFSNSRSEMNVSTLELGDSALYLCASSSTGTTHEQFFGPGTRLTVL.

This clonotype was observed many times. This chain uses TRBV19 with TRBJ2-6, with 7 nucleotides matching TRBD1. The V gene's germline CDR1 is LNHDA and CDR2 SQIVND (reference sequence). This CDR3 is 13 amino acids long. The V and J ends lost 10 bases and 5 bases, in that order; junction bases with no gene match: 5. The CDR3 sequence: CATSTGWANVLTF. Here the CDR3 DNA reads TGTGCCACTTCGACAGGGTGGGCCAACGTCCTGACTTTC. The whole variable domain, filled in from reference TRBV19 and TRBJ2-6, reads DGGITQSPKYLFRKEGQNVTLSCEQNLNHDAMYWYRQDPGQGLRLIYYSQIVNDFQKGDIAEGYSVSREKKESFPLTVTSAQKNPTAFYLCATSTGWANVLTFGAGSRLTVL.

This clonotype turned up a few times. DNA for the CDR3: TGCAGTGCTAGAGCGGCAGGCCGTTTTAATGGCTACACCTTC. This gives the protein CSARAAGRFNGYTF. V is TRBV20-1 and J is TRBJ1-2; D is unresolved. The germline V gene has CDR1 DFQATT and CDR2 SNEGSKA (reference sequence). This CDR3 is built from 14 residues. Trimming left V 1 base short and J 6 bases short, with 15 bases between.

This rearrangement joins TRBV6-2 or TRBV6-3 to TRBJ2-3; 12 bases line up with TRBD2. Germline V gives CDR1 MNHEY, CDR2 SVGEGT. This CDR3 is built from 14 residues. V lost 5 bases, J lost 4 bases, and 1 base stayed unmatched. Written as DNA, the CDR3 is TGTGCCAGCAGTAGGACTAGCGGGGCAGATACGCAGTATTTT. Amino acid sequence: CASSRTSGADTQYF.

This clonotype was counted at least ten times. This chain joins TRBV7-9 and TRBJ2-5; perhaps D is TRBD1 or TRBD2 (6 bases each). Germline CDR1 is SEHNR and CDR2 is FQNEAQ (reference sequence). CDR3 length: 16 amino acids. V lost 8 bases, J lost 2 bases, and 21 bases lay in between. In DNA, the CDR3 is TGTGCCAGCGAGCAGGGCTGGGGGGCCGAACAAGAGACCCAGTACTTC. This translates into CASEQGWGAEQETQYF.

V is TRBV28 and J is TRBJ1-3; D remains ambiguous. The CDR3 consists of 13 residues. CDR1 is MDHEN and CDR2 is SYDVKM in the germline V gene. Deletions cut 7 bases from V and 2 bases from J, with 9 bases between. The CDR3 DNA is TGTGCCAGCACCGACAAGGCTGGAAACACCATATATTTT. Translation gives CASTDKAGNTIYF.

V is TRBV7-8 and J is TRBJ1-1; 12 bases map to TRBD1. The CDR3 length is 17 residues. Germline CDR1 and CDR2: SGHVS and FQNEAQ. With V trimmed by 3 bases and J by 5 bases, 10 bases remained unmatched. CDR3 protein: CASSLSGTGGARTEAFF. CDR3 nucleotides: TGTGCCAGCAGCTTGTCCGGGACAGGGGGCGCGAGGACTGAAGCTTTCTTT.

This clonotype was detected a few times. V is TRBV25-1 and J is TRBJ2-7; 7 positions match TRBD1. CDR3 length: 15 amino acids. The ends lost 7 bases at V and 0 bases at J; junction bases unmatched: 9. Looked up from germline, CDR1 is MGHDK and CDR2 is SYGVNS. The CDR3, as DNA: TGTGCCAGCATCCCTAGGACAGGTCTCTCCTACGAGCAGTACTTC. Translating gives CASIPRTGLSYEQYF.

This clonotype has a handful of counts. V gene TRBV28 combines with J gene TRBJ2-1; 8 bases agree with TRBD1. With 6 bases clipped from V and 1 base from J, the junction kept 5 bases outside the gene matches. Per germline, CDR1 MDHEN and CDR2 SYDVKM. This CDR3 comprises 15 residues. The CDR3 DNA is TGTGCCAGCAGCGGACAGGGAATTTCCTACAATGAGCAGTTCTTC. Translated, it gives CASSGQGISYNEQFF.

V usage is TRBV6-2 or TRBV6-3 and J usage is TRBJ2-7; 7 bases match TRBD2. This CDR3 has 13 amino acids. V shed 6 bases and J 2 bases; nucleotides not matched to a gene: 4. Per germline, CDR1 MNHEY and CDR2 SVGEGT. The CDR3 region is CASRTGGTYEQYF. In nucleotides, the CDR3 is TGTGCCAGCAGAACGGGGGGAACCTACGAGCAGTACTTC.

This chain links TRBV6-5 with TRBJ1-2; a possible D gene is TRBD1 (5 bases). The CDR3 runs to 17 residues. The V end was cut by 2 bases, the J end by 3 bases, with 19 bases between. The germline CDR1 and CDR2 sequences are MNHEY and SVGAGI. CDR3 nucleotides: TGTGCCAGCAGTTACATACCCGGACAAGCTAGGGACTATGGCTACACCTTC. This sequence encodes CASSYIPGQARDYGYTF.

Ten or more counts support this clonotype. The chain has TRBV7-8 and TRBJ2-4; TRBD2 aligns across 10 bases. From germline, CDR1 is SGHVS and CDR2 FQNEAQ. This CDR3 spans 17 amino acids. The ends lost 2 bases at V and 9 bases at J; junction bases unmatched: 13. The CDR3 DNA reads TGTGCCAGCAGCTTACGAAGCGGGGGGGAGTCCTTGGTCATTCAGTACTTC. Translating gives CASSLRSGGESLVIQYF.

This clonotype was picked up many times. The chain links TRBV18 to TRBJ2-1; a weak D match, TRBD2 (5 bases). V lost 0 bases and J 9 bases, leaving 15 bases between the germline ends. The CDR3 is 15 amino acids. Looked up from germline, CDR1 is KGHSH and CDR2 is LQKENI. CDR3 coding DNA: TGTGCCAGCTCACCACCGTCGGAGGCCGGTGGTGAGCAGTTCTTC. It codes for CASSPPSEAGGEQFF.

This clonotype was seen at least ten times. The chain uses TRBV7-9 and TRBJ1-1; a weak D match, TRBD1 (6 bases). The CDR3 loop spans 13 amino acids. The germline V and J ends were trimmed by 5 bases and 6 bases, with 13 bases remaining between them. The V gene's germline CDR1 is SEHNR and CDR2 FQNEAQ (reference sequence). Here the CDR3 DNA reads TGTGCCAGCAGCACGAGGGGGGCTGCTGAAGCTTTCTTT. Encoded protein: CASSTRGAAEAFF.

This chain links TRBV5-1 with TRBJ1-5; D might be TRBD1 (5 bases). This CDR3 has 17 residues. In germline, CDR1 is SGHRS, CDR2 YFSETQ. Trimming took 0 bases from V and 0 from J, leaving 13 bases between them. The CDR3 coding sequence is TGCGCCAGCAGCTTGGGGCAGGGCCTTTATAGCAATCAGCCCCAGCATTTT. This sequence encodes CASSLGQGLYSNQPQHF.

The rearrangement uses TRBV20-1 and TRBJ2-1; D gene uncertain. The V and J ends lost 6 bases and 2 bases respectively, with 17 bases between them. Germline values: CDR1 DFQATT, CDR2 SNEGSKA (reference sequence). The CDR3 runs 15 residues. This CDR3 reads CSAPDPTVPYNEQFF. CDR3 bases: TGCAGTGCACCTGACCCTACTGTCCCCTACAATGAGCAGTTCTTC.

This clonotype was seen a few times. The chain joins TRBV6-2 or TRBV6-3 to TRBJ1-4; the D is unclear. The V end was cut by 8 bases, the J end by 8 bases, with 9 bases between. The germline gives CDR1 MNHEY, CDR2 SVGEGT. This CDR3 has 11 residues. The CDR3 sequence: CASAGVEKLFF. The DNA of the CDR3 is TGTGCCAGCGCAGGAGTCGAAAAACTGTTTTTT.

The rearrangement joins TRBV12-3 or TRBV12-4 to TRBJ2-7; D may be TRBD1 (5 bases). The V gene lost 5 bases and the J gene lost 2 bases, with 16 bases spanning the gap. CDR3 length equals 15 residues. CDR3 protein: CASSLTQTVAYEQYF. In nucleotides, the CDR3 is TGTGCCAGCAGTCTTACCCAGACAGTGGCCTACGAGCAGTACTTC.

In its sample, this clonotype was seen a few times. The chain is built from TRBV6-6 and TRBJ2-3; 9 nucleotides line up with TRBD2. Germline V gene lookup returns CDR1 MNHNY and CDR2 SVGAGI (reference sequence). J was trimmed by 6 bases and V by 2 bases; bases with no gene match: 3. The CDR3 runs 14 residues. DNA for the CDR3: TGTGCCAGCAGTTACGTCCTAGCGGGGGATACGCAGTATTTT. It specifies CASSYVLAGDTQYF.

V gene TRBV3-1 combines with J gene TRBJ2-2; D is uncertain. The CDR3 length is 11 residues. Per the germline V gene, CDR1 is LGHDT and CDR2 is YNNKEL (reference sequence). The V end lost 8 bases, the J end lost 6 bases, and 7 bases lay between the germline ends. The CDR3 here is CASFYAGELFF. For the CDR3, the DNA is TGTGCCAGCTTTTATGCCGGGGAGCTGTTTTTT.

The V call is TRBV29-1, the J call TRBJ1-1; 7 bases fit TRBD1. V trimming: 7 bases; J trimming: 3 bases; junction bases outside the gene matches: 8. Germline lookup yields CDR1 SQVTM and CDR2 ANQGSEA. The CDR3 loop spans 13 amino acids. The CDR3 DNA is TGCAGCGGGCGGGACAGATTAGACACTGAAGCTTTCTTT. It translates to CSGRDRLDTEAFF.

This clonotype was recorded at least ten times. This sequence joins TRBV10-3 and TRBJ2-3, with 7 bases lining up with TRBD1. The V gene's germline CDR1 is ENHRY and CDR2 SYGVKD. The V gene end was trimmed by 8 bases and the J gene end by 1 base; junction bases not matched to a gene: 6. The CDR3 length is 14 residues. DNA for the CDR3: TGTGCCATCCGGGGACAGCTAGGCACAGATACGCAGTATTTT. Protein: CAIRGQLGTDTQYF.

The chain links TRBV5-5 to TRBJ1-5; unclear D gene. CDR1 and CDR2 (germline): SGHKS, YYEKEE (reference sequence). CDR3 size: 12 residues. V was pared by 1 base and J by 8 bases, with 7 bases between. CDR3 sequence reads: CASSLNSEPQHF. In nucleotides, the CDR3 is TGTGCCAGCAGCTTGAATTCGGAGCCCCAGCATTTT. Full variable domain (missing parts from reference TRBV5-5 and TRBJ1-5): DAGVTQSPTHLIKTRGQQVTLRCSPISGHKSVSWYQQVLGQGPQFIFQYYEKEERGRGNFPDRFSARQFPNYSSELNVNALLLGDSALYLCASSLNSEPQHFGDGTRLSIL.

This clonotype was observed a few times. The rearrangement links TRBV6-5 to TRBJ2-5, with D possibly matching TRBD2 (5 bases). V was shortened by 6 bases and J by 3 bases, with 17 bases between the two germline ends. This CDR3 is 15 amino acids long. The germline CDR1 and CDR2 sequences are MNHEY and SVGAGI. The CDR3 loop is CASRPDLGSEETQYF. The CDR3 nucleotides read TGTGCCAGCAGGCCCGACCTGGGTAGCGAAGAGACCCAGTACTTC.